The 9 T cell receptor beta chains below were found in one sample sequenced in a study of CD8 T cells in ankylosing spondylitis. General observations from the study: Blood of patients with ankylosing spondylitis appeared to be characterized by a TCR beta motif of 8 or 9 highly homologous variants.

TCRdb itself ran the 5' RACE reads through MiXCR, one entry per CDR3 protein. The sample yields around 770,000 distinct CDR3 sequences, under 20% seen once. Their antigens are not known. The sequenced sample consisted of blood, either unsorted or a sorted T cell fraction (not recorded which). The receptors stem from a male donor with ankylosing spondylitis.

The chain employs TRBV25-1 and TRBJ2-7; the match to TRBD2 covers 7 bases. There are 15 residues in the CDR3. J gave up 2 bases and V 1 base, and 5 bases lay outside the gene matches. The V gene's germline CDR1 is MGHDK and CDR2 SYGVNS. The CDR3 region has the DNA TGTGCCAGCAGTGAATCCGGGGGGTCCCCCTACGAGCAGTACTTC. This sequence encodes CASSESGGSPYEQYF.

This clonotype has just a few counts. V is TRBV21-1 and J is TRBJ2-7; the table's D call, TRBD1, has no DNA check behind it. TRBV21-1 is tagged as a pseudogene. The CDR3 runs to 20 residues. CDR3 in amino acids: CAIMIEPRDRGRIYAYEQYF. DNA for the CDR3: TGTGCCATCATGATCGAACCCCGGGACAGGGGAAGAATCTATGCCTACGAGCAGTACTTC.

This clonotype was seen at least ten times. The chain combines TRBV29-1 with TRBJ1-1; tentatively, D is TRBD1 (5 bases). This CDR3 contains 13 residues. Trimming took 5 bases from V and 2 from J, leaving 12 bases between them. The germline V gene encodes CDR1 SQVTM and CDR2 ANQGSEA. The CDR3 DNA reads TGCAGCGTTCTGGGCAGGGCTAACACTGAAGCTTTCTTT. This translates into CSVLGRANTEAFF.

This chain joins TRBV7-2 and TRBJ2-2; D unresolved. The CDR3 has 13 residues. The V and J ends lost 2 bases and 6 bases respectively, with 7 bases between them. CDR1 and CDR2 from the germline V gene are SGHTA and FQGNSA. CDR3 coding DNA: TGTGCCAGCAGCTTATATGTTCCCGGGGAGCTGTTTTTT. Its translation is CASSLYVPGELFF.

The rearrangement links TRBV20-1 to TRBJ1-2, with D possibly matching TRBD1 (6 bases). The CDR3 loop spans 13 amino acids. V shed 6 bases and J shed 0 bases, with 11 bases lying between them. In germline, CDR1 is DFQATT, CDR2 SNEGSKA (reference sequence). The CDR3 sequence: CSAQGRPNYGYTF. CDR3 sequence (DNA): TGCAGTGCCCAGGGGAGGCCTAACTATGGCTACACCTTC.

This chain links TRBV6-4 with TRBJ2-3; D tentatively fits TRBD1 or TRBD2 (5 bases each). The CDR3 is made up of 13 amino acids. Between the trimmed V and J ends, which lost 3 bases and 8 bases, there was a span of 12 bases. Germline V gene data show CDR1 as MRHNA and CDR2 as SNTAGT. The CDR3 region is CASSEGTAGTQYF. CDR3 nucleotides: TGTGCCAGCAGTGAAGGGACCGCCGGTACGCAGTATTTT.

This clonotype was counted a single time. The chain couples TRBV7-9 to TRBJ2-1; perhaps TRBD1 as D (6 bases). Germline CDR1 reads SEHNR; CDR2 reads FQNEAQ (reference sequence). There are 17 residues in the CDR3. Trimming took 1 base from V and 0 from J, leaving 13 bases between them. The CDR3 DNA follows: TGTGCCAGCAGCTTAGTAGGGGGTCCGAGCTCCTACAATGAGCAGTTCTTC. Translation gives CASSLVGGPSSYNEQFF. The complete variable domain, with remaining parts taken from reference TRBV7-9 and TRBJ2-1, reads DTGVSQNPRHKITKRGQNVTFRCDPISEHNRLYWYRQTLGQGPEFLTYFQNEAQLEKSRLLSDRFSAERPKGSFSTLEIQRTEQGDSAMYLCASSLVGGPSSYNEQFFGPGTRLTVL.

The rearrangement joins TRBV5-1 to TRBJ1-5, with D possibly being TRBD1 (6 bases). Between the trimmed V and J ends, which lost 0 bases and 6 bases, there was a span of 10 bases. The CDR3 sequence is 14 residues long. CDR1 SGHRS and CDR2 YFSETQ come from the germline V gene. The CDR3 spells CASSLEGGRQPQHF. For the CDR3, the DNA is TGCGCCAGCAGCTTGGAGGGGGGGCGTCAGCCCCAGCATTTT.

This clonotype turned up a few times. The chain recombines TRBV11-2 with TRBJ2-1; D call uncertain. With 0 bases removed from V and 10 bases from J, the gap between germline ends came to 13 bases. Germline V gene sequence: CDR1 SGHAT, CDR2 FQNNGV. CDR3 length: 14 amino acids. DNA of the CDR3: TGTGCCAGCAGCTTAGATCCCCTTCGGTGGGAGCAGTTCTTC. Encoded protein: CASSLDPLRWEQFF. The whole variable domain, remainder taken from reference TRBV11-2 and TRBJ2-1, is EAGVAQSPRYKIIEKRQSVAFWCNPISGHATLYWYQQILGQGPKLLIQFQNNGVVDDSQLPKDRFSAERLKGVDSTLKIQPAKLEDSAVYLCASSLDPLRWEQFFGPGTRLTVL.